A single sample is the source of the 23 T cell receptor beta chains below, sequenced in a study of blood T cell repertoires in COVID-19. Here immunoSEQ multiplex PCR was the method, and the copy in TCRdb shows in-frame clones only, minus some. The sample has tens of thousands of clones, more than 70% seen once. The specimen sequenced was peripheral blood. Every receptor here comes from an elderly woman with acute or convalescent COVID-19.

The gene calls are TRBV6-5 and TRBJ1-1; D is possibly TRBD1 (6 bases). V dropped 7 bases and J dropped 1 base, with 13 bases sitting between them. This CDR3 is built from 14 residues. The V gene's germline CDR1 is MNHEY and CDR2 SVGAGI. CDR3 DNA sequence: TGTGCCAGCAAGTTAGGACAGACGAACACTGAAGCTTTCTTT. It translates to CASKLGQTNTEAFF.

The chain is built from TRBV6-6 and TRBJ2-1; 7 nucleotides line up with TRBD1. The CDR3 has 16 residues. The V gene's germline CDR1 is MNHNY and CDR2 SVGAGI (reference sequence). The V segment lost 5 bases and the J segment 5 bases; nucleotides outside the gene matches: 12. The CDR3 DNA follows: TGTGCCAGCAGTCCCTTGGCGAGGGGGCAGAACAATGAGCAGTTCTTC. Translated: CASSPLARGQNNEQFF.

V gene TRBV27 combines with J gene TRBJ1-2, with no clear D. Trimming left V 3 bases short and J 6 bases short, with 14 bases between. The CDR3 runs to 14 residues. Germline CDR1 is MNHEY and CDR2 is SMNVEV (reference sequence). This CDR3 is CASSFGRDRNGYTF. Here the CDR3 DNA reads TGTGCCAGCAGTTTCGGGAGGGATCGAAATGGCTACACCTTC.

The chain combines TRBV12-3 or TRBV12-4 with TRBJ1-2; D may be TRBD1 (5 bases). Trimming left V 9 bases short and J 8 bases short, with 13 bases between. The CDR3 is made up of 11 amino acids. The CDR3 region is CASRGRGGYTF. The DNA of the CDR3 is TGTGCCAGTAGGGGTAGAGGAGGCTACACCTTC.

This clone was picked up a small number of times. The V gene is TRBV28, the J gene TRBJ1-4; possible D gene TRBD1, 6 bases. This CDR3 has 14 amino acids. Germline V gene sequence: CDR1 MDHEN, CDR2 SYDVKM. Trimming removed 1 base from V and 8 bases from J, with 11 bases in between. This CDR3 reads CASSLLGGGEKLFF. DNA for the CDR3: TGTGCCAGCAGTTTATTAGGGGGAGGGGAAAAACTGTTTTTT.

J is TRBJ1-1 and V is TRBV28, with no clear D. The length of the CDR3 is 12 residues. Germline CDR1 reads MDHEN; CDR2 reads SYDVKM. V shed 7 bases and J shed 4 bases, with 10 bases lying between them. The CDR3 is CASITGGTEAFF. The CDR3 DNA sequence: TGTGCCAGCATAACCGGAGGCACTGAAGCTTTCTTT.

The genes are TRBV3-1 (or the pseudogene TRBV3-2) and TRBJ1-2, with a tentative D call TRBD1 (5 bases). The CDR3 extends over 13 amino acids. V lost 4 bases, J lost 7 bases, and 13 bases lay in between. The germline V gene encodes CDR1 LGHDT and CDR2 YNNKEL (reference sequence). The DNA for the CDR3 is TGTGCCAGCAGCCCGACGGAGGGGCTTGGCTACACCTTC. Protein: CASSPTEGLGYTF.

The chain uses TRBV29-1 and TRBJ2-7; 8 positions match TRBD2. Germline V gene lookup returns CDR1 SQVTM and CDR2 ANQGSEA. This CDR3 comprises 13 residues. V trimming: 3 bases; J trimming: 5 bases; junction bases outside the gene matches: 6. The CDR3 DNA sequence: TGCAGCGTTGAGCGGGGGGCGGGTAACGAGCAGTACTTC. Protein product: CSVERGAGNEQYF.

The chain joins TRBV4-1 to TRBJ1-2; TRBD1 agrees at 8 bases. From germline, CDR1 is MGHRA and CDR2 YSYEKL. V trimming: 0 bases; J trimming: 4 bases; junction bases outside the gene matches: 10. The CDR3 has 17 residues. The CDR3 region is CASSQDLGTGLSYGYTF. The CDR3 DNA is TGCGCCAGCAGCCAAGATTTAGGGACAGGCTTGAGCTATGGCTACACCTTC.

V is TRBV7-2 and J is TRBJ2-4; the D gene is possibly TRBD2 (6 bases). Looked up from germline, CDR1 is SGHTA and CDR2 is FQGNSA. The CDR3 totals 15 residues. V gave up 5 bases and J gave up 4 bases, with 15 bases separating them. The CDR3 nucleotides read TGTGCCAGCAGCCCGAGAGGGCGGGAAAAAAACATTCAGTACTTC. This codes for CASSPRGREKNIQYF.

The genes are TRBV30 and TRBJ1-6; D gene unclear. V was cut by 3 bases and J by 9 bases, with 12 bases left in between. The germline V gene encodes CDR1 GTSNPN and CDR2 SVGIG (reference sequence). CDR3 length equals 13 residues. The CDR3 is CAWSRGSRSPLHF. The CDR3 DNA sequence: TGTGCCTGGAGCCGGGGAAGTCGTTCACCCCTCCACTTT.

This sequence joins TRBV7-8 and TRBJ2-1; 9 nucleotides match TRBD2. Trimming cost V 0 bases and J 2 bases; bases outside gene matches: 11. Looked up from germline, CDR1 is SGHVS and CDR2 is FQNEAQ. The CDR3 is made up of 19 amino acids. In DNA, the CDR3 is TGTGCCAGCAGCTTAGCAGGCCCGGGGAGCGGGGGGACCTACAATGAGCAGTTCTTC. Protein: CASSLAGPGSGGTYNEQFF.

This clone turned up a few times. Here the CDR3 reads CASSEMANTEAFF. In nucleotides, the CDR3 is TGTGCCAGCAGTGAGATGGCGAACACTGAAGCTTTCTTT. V is TRBV6-1 and J is TRBJ1-1; D unresolved. The CDR3 has 13 residues. The germline V gene encodes CDR1 MNHNS and CDR2 SASEGT. V was pared by 3 bases and J by 1 base, with 6 bases between.

The rearrangement uses TRBV6-6 and TRBJ2-1; 7 bases line up with TRBD1. CDR3 length: 15 amino acids. Germline V lookup: CDR1 MNHNY, CDR2 SVGAGI (reference sequence). V gave up 5 bases and J gave up 5 bases; unmatched junction bases: 9. The CDR3 reads CASSVTGTANNEQFF. The CDR3 coding sequence is TGTGCCAGCAGTGTAACCGGGACAGCTAACAATGAGCAGTTCTTC.

This clone appeared once. The chain is built from TRBV11-3 and TRBJ2-2; D uncertain. V gave up 0 bases and J gave up 4 bases, with 6 bases separating them. The CDR3 is made up of 14 amino acids. Germline CDR1 is SGHNT and CDR2 is YENEEA. This chain's CDR3 is CASSLDFSTGELFF. CDR3 in DNA: TGTGCCAGCAGCTTAGATTTCTCCACCGGGGAGCTGTTTTTT.

V is TRBV7-2 and J is TRBJ2-2; 9 bases match TRBD2. The CDR3 is 16 residues long. Germline trimming cut 7 bases from V and 4 bases from J; bases unmatched to any gene: 10. Germline CDR1 SGHTA, CDR2 FQGNSA. The CDR3 DNA reads as TGTGCCAGCAACAGGGCTGCAGCGGGAGGCACCGGGGAGCTGTTTTTT. It codes for CASNRAAAGGTGELFF.

The V and J genes are TRBV19 and TRBJ1-2, with D possibly matching TRBD1 (6 bases). V was pared by 3 bases and J by 4 bases, with 15 bases between. Germline V gene lookup returns CDR1 LNHDA and CDR2 SQIVND (reference sequence). CDR3 length: 15 residues. CDR3 nucleotide sequence: TGTGCCAGTAGTATTAATCCAGGGGTCGGCTATGGCTACACCTTC. Its protein is CASSINPGVGYGYTF.

The CDR3 DNA reads as TGTGCCAGCAGTTTTCCGGGCACTGAAGCTTTCTTT. It codes for CASSFPGTEAFF. The V and J genes are TRBV12-3 or TRBV12-4 and TRBJ1-1; D is undetermined. V lost 3 bases and J 4 bases, leaving 6 bases between the germline ends. The CDR3 runs 12 residues.

This sequence joins TRBV5-6 and TRBJ2-3; the match to TRBD2 covers 7 bases. CDR1 SGHDT and CDR2 YYEEEE come from the germline V gene. With V trimmed by 5 bases and J by 0 bases, 9 bases remained unmatched. The CDR3 is 16 residues long. The CDR3 coding sequence is TGTGCCAGCAGAGGACTAGGAGGGGAGAGCACAGATACGCAGTATTTT. Translating gives CASRGLGGESTDTQYF.

This sequence joins TRBV7-3 and TRBJ2-5, with a possible D match to TRBD2 (5 bases). This CDR3 is built from 14 residues. V lost 0 bases, J lost 5 bases, and 10 bases lay in between. Germline V lookup: CDR1 SGHTA, CDR2 FQGTGA. CDR3: CASSLTRDGETQYF. The CDR3 region has the DNA TGTGCCAGCAGCTTAACCCGGGATGGGGAGACCCAGTACTTC.

V is TRBV2 and J is TRBJ2-5; 7 bases are a match to TRBD1. CDR1 is SNHLY, CDR2 FYNNEI, per germline. V trimming: 7 bases; J trimming: 4 bases; junction bases outside the gene matches: 3. The CDR3 runs to 12 residues. The CDR3 loop is CASKGQRETQYF. The CDR3, as DNA: TGTGCCAGCAAGGGACAGAGAGAGACCCAGTACTTC. The variable domain in full, with the rest retrieved from reference TRBV2 and TRBJ2-5, is EPEVTQTPSHQVTQMGQEVILRCVPISNHLYFYWYRQILGQKVEFLVSFYNNEISEKSEIFDDQFSVERPDGSNFTLKIRSTKLEDSAMYFCASKGQRETQYFGPGTRLLVL.

The V and J genes are TRBV11-2 and TRBJ1-1; D perhaps matches TRBD1 (5 bases). The CDR3 is made up of 13 amino acids. V was trimmed by 6 bases and J by 5 bases, leaving 13 bases between them. Germline CDR1 reads SGHAT; CDR2 reads FQNNGV. The CDR3 DNA follows: TGTGCCAGCAGTCATAGTGGGGGGACTGAAGCTTTCTTT. It yields the protein CASSHSGGTEAFF.

The chain combines TRBV5-1 with TRBJ2-3; the match to TRBD2 covers 10 bases. CDR1 and CDR2 (germline): SGHRS, YFSETQ. The CDR3 contains 18 residues. The V gene end was trimmed by 4 bases and the J gene end by 2 bases; junction bases not matched to a gene: 13. The CDR3 loop reads CASSGALAGVLSTDTQYF. The CDR3 coding sequence is TGCGCCAGCAGCGGGGCGCTAGCGGGAGTCCTCTCCACAGATACGCAGTATTTT.